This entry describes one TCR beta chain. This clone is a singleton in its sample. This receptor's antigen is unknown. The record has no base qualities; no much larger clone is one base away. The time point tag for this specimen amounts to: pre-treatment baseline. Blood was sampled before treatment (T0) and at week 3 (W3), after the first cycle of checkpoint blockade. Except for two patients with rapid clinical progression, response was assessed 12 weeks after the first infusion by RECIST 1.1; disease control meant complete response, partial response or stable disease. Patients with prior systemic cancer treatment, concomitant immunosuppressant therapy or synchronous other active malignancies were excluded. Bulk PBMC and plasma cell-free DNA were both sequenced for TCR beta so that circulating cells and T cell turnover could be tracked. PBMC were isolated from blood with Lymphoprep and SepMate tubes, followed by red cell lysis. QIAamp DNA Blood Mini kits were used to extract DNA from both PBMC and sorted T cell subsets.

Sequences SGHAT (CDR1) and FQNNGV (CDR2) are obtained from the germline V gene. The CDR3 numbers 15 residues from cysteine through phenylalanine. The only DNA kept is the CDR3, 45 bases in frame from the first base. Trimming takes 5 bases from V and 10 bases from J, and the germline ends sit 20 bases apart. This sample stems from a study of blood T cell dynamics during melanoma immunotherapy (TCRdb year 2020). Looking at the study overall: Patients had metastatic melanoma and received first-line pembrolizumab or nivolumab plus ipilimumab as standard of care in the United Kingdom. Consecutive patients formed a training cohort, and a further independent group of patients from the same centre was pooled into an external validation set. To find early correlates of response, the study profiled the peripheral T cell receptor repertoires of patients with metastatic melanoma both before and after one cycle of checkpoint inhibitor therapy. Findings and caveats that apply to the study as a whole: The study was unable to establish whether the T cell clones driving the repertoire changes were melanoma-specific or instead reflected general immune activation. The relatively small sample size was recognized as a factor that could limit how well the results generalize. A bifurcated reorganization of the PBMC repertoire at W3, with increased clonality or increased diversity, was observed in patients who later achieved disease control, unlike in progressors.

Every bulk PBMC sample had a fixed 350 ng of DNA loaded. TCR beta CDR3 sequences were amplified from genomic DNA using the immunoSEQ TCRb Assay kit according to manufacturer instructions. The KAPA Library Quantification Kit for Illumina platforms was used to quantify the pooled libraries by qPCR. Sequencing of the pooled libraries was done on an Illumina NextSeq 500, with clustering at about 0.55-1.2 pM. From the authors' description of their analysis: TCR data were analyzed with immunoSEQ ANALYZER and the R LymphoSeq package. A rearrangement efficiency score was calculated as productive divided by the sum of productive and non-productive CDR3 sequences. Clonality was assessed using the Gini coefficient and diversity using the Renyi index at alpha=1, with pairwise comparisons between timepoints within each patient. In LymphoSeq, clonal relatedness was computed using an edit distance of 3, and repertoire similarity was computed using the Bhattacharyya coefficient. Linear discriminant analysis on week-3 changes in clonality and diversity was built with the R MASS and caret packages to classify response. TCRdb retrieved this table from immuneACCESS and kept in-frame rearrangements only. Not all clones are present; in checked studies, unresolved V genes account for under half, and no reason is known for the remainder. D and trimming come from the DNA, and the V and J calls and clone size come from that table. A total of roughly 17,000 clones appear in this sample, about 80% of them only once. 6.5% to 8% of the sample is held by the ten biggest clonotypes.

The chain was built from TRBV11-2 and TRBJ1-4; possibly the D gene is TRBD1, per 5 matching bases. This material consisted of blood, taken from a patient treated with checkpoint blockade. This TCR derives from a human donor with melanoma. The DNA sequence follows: TGTGCCAGCAGCCCCTCGCAAGTGGTTGGGACAAAACTGTTTTTT. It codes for CASSPSQVVGTKLFF.